This entry is about one TCR beta chain. Its antigen is not identified. The sample is drawn from a study of T cells in Graves' hyperthyroidism and ophthalmopathy. Study-wide findings and caveats: A model built on 13 V-J features separated ophthalmopathy from stable hyperthyroidism. Expanded thyroid clonotypes (above 0.001) were mostly also found in blood.

V gave up 1 base and J gave up 7 bases, with 13 bases separating them. Germline CDR1 SGHDN, CDR2 FVKESK. The CDR3 is made up of 14 amino acids. The CDR3 regions of TCR beta were amplified from RNA transcripts. Initially, a first-round RT-PCR of the TCR CDR3 employed the HTBI primer set. TCRdb re-derived calls from the multiplex PCR reads in MiXCR, one entry per CDR3 protein. The sample gives some 800,000 distinct CDR3 sequences, approximately 40% of which show up once; more than 7% is in the top ten. Clinical symptoms, serum thyroxine and TRAb, thyroid ultrasound and orbital computed tomography were used for the diagnoses. The PBMCs were taken from around 9 ml of fresh peripheral blood.

The chain carries TRBV14 and TRBJ1-1; D is unresolved. Material: blood. The TCR sequence derives from a young man with Graves' hyperthyroidism. CDR3 sequence (DNA): TGTGCCAGCAGCCAAGCTGGATGGTACAGTGAAGCTTTCTTT. This gives the protein CASSQAGWYSEAFF.